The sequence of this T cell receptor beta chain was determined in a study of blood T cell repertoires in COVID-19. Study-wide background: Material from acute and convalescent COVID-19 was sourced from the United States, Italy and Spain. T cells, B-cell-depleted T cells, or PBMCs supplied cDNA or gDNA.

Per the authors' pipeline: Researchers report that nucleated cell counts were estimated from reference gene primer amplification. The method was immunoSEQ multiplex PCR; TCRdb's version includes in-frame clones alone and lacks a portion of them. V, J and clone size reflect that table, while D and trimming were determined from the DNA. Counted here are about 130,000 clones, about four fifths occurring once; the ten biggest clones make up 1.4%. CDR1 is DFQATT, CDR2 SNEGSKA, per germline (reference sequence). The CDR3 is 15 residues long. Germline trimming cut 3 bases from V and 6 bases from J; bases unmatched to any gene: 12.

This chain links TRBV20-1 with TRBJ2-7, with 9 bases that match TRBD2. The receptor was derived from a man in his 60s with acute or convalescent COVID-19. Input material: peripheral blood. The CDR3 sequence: CSASVALAGFREQYF. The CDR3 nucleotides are TGCAGTGCTAGTGTGGCGCTAGCGGGATTTCGCGAGCAGTACTTC.